Only one count was recorded for the clone carrying this T cell receptor (beta chain). The sample is drawn from a study of graft-versus-host responses after intestinal transplantation. On the study more broadly: Each recipient received a multivisceral, liver-intestinal, or isolated intestinal graft.

Data came from immunoSEQ multiplex PCR; TCRdb stores just in-frame clones and leaves some out. The sample has under 20,000 clones, over 90% seen once; the top ten hold 0.75% to 0.9%. The V gene's germline CDR1 is MDHEN and CDR2 SYDVKM. CDR3 length: 15 amino acids. V was shortened by 3 bases and J by 3 bases, with 15 bases between the two germline ends. The sequence was obtained from a human patient who received an intestinal transplant, so some T cells may come from the graft donor. The specimen comprised PBMCs, sampled 23 days after intestinal transplant. The J gene is TRBJ2-7, the V gene TRBV28, with D perhaps given as TRBD1 or TRBD2 (5 bases each). CDR3 amino acids: CASSFPRDAGYEQYF. CDR3 bases: TGTGCCAGCAGTTTCCCCCGGGACGCCGGCTACGAGCAGTACTTC.